The rows below give T cell receptor beta chains drawn from one sample of a study of regulatory T cells in long-lasting Graves disease. TCRdb called the multiplex PCR reads again in MiXCR, with one record for every CDR3 protein. The table records 430,000 or so distinct CDR3 sequences, around 20% of them present only once. Sequencing was performed on peripheral blood mononuclear cells (PBMCs), taken when the disease was refractory, from a patient treated with antithyroid drugs. The source of these receptors is a female donor with Graves disease. The CDR3 runs from the conserved cysteine through the conserved F or W. The order of the fields is V gene, J gene, clone size, D gene, CDR3 DNA, CDR3 protein. A D gene is named only where the DNA matches it firmly. Expanded clones are given a class, and other clones once, few, many or no size at all.

TRBV30,TRBJ2-5,many,.,TGTGCCTGGAGTGATACAGAATCGGGGACCCAGTACTTC,CAWSDTESGTQYF
TRBV20-1,TRBJ2-3,.,.,TGCAGTGCCGTACGGGGGCGAGAGATGACAGATACGCAGTATTTT,CSAVRGREMTDTQYF
TRBV12-3/TRBV12-4,TRBJ2-4,many,.,TGTGCCAGCACAGCAGGGGCCAAAAACATTCAGTACTTC,CASTAGAKNIQYF
TRBV10-3,TRBJ2-4,few,TRBD2,TGTGCCATCAGTGATCTAGCGGGAGTTCAAAACATTCAGTACTTC,CAISDLAGVQNIQYF
TRBV5-4,TRBJ1-2,.,.,TGTGCCAGCAGCCTACAGAATAACTATGGCTACACCTTC,CASSLQNNYGYTF
TRBV11-3,TRBJ1-1,few,TRBD1,TGTGCCAGCAGCTTGACAGGGTCGGACACTGAAGCTTTCTTT,CASSLTGSDTEAFF
TRBV24-1,TRBJ1-5,once,TRBD1,TGTGCCGCCAGTGATTCCGGGACAGGGAATAAGCCCCAGCATTTT,CAASDSGTGNKPQHF
TRBV10-3,TRBJ2-5,many,.,TGTGCCATCAGTGAGGGCCAGCAAGAGACCCAGTACTTC,CAISEGQQETQYF
TRBV20-1,TRBJ2-7,few,.,TGCAGTCCCGGGACAGAGCGGGATCCCTACGAGCAGTACTTC,CSPGTERDPYEQYF
TRBV20-1,TRBJ2-5,many,.,TGCAGTGCTGACCCTCCTATAGGGGCTGGGGAGACCCAGTACTTC,CSADPPIGAGETQYF
TRBV28,TRBJ2-1,many,TRBD2,TGTGCCAGCAGTTTACTAGCGGGGGGGAATGAGCAGTTCTTC,CASSLLAGGNEQFF
TRBV13,TRBJ2-1,.,TRBD1,TGTGCCAGCAGCCTGGACAGGGGGCAGAATGAGCAGTTCTTC,CASSLDRGQNEQFF
TRBV7-8,TRBJ1-1,.,TRBD1,TGTGCCAGCAGGATCCGAACAGGGGTGACTGAAGCTTTCTTT,CASRIRTGVTEAFF
TRBV20-1,TRBJ2-5,.,TRBD2,TGCAGTGCTGGGCAGGGCGGGAGGGCCTCAGAGACCCAGTACTTC,CSAGQGGRASETQYF
TRBV15,TRBJ2-3,few,.,TGTGCCACCAGCAGAGCAGGGATGTCTTCGGTAGATACGCAGTATTTT,CATSRAGMSSVDTQYF
TRBV19,TRBJ2-4,.,.,TGTGCCAGTAGAACCTCGGACGGTAAAAACATTCAGTACTTC,CASRTSDGKNIQYF
TRBV30,TRBJ2-5,many,TRBD1,TGTGCCTGGAGTAGGACAGGCCTCCAAGAGACCCAGTACTTC,CAWSRTGLQETQYF
TRBV7-2,TRBJ1-1,many,.,TGTGCCAGCAGCTTAGTAGGGTCGTCGTACACTGAAGCTTTCTTT,CASSLVGSSYTEAFF
TRBV30,TRBJ2-1,.,.,TGTGCCTGGAGTGCTCGACTAAATAAAGCCGTCTACAATGAGCAGTTCTTC,CAWSARLNKAVYNEQFF
TRBV15,TRBJ2-3,.,.,TGTGCCACCAAGATCCGGGGGTCAGATACGCAGTATTTT,CATKIRGSDTQYF
TRBV3-1,TRBJ2-2,.,TRBD2,TGTGCCAGCAGCCAAGCTGGCGGGAGGAACACCGGGGAGCTGTTTTTT,CASSQAGGRNTGELFF
TRBV27,TRBJ2-2,many,TRBD2,TGTGCCAGCAGTTTAGGTCCTAGCGGGATAGGTACCGGGGAGCTGTTTTTT,CASSLGPSGIGTGELFF
TRBV24-1,TRBJ2-5,many,TRBD1,TGTGCCACCAGTGAACGGGACAGGGGCAATGAAGAGACCCAGTACTTC,CATSERDRGNEETQYF
TRBV11-2,TRBJ2-2,few,.,TGTGCCAGCAGCTTAAGGGGCGGGAACACCGGGGAGCTGTTTTTT,CASSLRGGNTGELFF
TRBV2,TRBJ2-5,many,TRBD2,TGTGCCAGCAGGGAGACTAGCTGGGGGGGAGAGACCCAGTACTTC,CASRETSWGGETQYF
TRBV30,TRBJ1-5,.,.,TGTGCCTGGAGTGTAGGGGGGGGAGGACGTCAGCCCCAGCATTTT,CAWSVGGGGRQPQHF
TRBV28,TRBJ2-5,few,TRBD2,TGTGCCAGCAGTGACACCCGTGCGAGCGGGAGTTTGGAGACCCAGTACTTC,CASSDTRASGSLETQYF
TRBV13,TRBJ2-7,.,TRBD2,TGTGCCAGCGGAATATACAGCGGGAGAGGAGAGGATGAGCAGTACTTC,CASGIYSGRGEDEQYF
TRBV20-1,TRBJ1-4,.,.,TGCAGTGCTAGGGGGGTGGAAAAACTGTTTTTT,CSARGVEKLFF
TRBV19,TRBJ2-5,many,TRBD2,TGTGCCAGTACCACGGGGGGTCGAGAGACCCAGTACTTC,CASTTGGRETQYF
TRBV7-4,TRBJ1-5,.,.,TGTGCCAGCAGAGCTTACCTTTTCAAGGGAAATCAGCCCCAGCATTTT,CASRAYLFKGNQPQHF
TRBV11-3,TRBJ2-2,many,TRBD1,TGTGCCAGCAGTCGAGGGACAGGGTACACCGGGGAGCTGTTTTTT,CASSRGTGYTGELFF
TRBV3-1,TRBJ2-5,many,TRBD1,TGTGCCAGCAGCCAAGCGACAGGGGGAGAGACCCAGTACTTC,CASSQATGGETQYF
TRBV20-1,TRBJ2-1,once,TRBD1,TGCAGTGCTCCCGGACAGGGGGACTACAATGAGCAGTTCTTC,CSAPGQGDYNEQFF
TRBV7-9,TRBJ2-7,.,.,TGTGCCAGCAGCTTCGGCCCCAGGGGCTCCTACGAGCAGTACTTC,CASSFGPRGSYEQYF
TRBV19,TRBJ1-5,.,.,TGTGCCAGTAGTATATTGGCAGGGGGCAATCAGCCCCAGCATTTT,CASSILAGGNQPQHF
TRBV25-1,TRBJ1-2,many,TRBD1,TGTGCCAGCAGTGAATTCTTCGACAGGGACGGCTACACCTTC,CASSEFFDRDGYTF
TRBV6-1,TRBJ1-1,.,.,TGTGCCAGCATGTTAAACTTACAGGTTACCTTCCCTATGAACACTGAAGCTTTCTTT,CASMLNLQVTFPMNTEAFF
TRBV28,TRBJ1-5,many,.,TGTGCCAGCAGTCCGAGCCGGGGGGTCGGAAATCAGCCCCAGCATTTT,CASSPSRGVGNQPQHF
TRBV28,TRBJ2-7,many,TRBD1,TGTGCCAGCAGTTGGACAGGGGATTACGAGCAGTACTTC,CASSWTGDYEQYF
TRBV18,TRBJ1-1,many,.,TGTGCCAGCTCACGGGAGGGTGAAGCTTTCTTT,CASSREGEAFF
TRBV3-1,TRBJ1-2,many,.,TGTGCCAGCAGCCAAGAGGGGACACGGTGGGACTATGGCTACACCTTC,CASSQEGTRWDYGYTF
TRBV20-1,TRBJ1-2,many,TRBD1,TGCAGTGCTAGGATCAGGGGGCACTATGGCTACACCTTC,CSARIRGHYGYTF
TRBV12-3/TRBV12-4,TRBJ1-3,few,.,TGTGCCAGCACCTGGGGGGTACTTGGGGACACCATATATTTT,CASTWGVLGDTIYF
TRBV5-1,TRBJ1-1,.,.,TGCGCCAGCAGCTTGTCCTGGGCGGGAGGGACTGAAGCTTTCTTT,CASSLSWAGGTEAFF
TRBV19,TRBJ1-1,.,.,TGTGCCAGTAGTATAAAATCTCTAGGGCCGCGCGGCGCTGAAGCTTTCTTT,CASSIKSLGPRGAEAFF
TRBV6-2/TRBV6-3,TRBJ2-7,.,.,TGTGCCAGCAGTTACGGGCAGAACTACGAGCAGTACTTC,CASSYGQNYEQYF
TRBV2,TRBJ1-1,many,.,TGTGCCAGCACTAGGGGGGACACTGAAGCTTTCTTT,CASTRGDTEAFF
TRBV5-1,TRBJ2-7,.,TRBD2,TGCGCCAGCAGTCCGAAGGCTAGCGGGAGGGAAAGGAGCTCCTACGAGCAGTACTTC,CASSPKASGRERSSYEQYF